These T cell receptor beta chains were read from a single sample in a study of cytomegalovirus exposure and HLA in healthy donors. Sequenced by immunoSEQ multiplex PCR; TCRdb stores in-frame clones only, minus some. This sample has approximately 81,000 clones, with approximately 74% found just once. Input material: PBMCs. The receptors originated from a woman aged 45 to 65 in good health and CMV-seropositive. Each CDR3 is given with its conserved first and last residue. A D gene is named only where the DNA matches it firmly. Some rows have no size entry. The others give once, few or many, or a class for an expanded clone.

j_call clone_size v_call d_call cdr3_length cdr3_aa cdr3_nt
TRBJ2-5 - TRBV7-9 - 16 CASSRIGTGVGETQYF TGTGCCAGCAGCCGGATTGGGACGGGAGTTGGAGAGACCCAGTACTTC
TRBJ1-1 - TRBV5-1 - 13 CASSGGENTEAFF TGCGCCAGCAGTGGAGGGGAGAACACTGAAGCTTTCTTT
TRBJ2-1 - TRBV19 - 14 CASSITVSYNEQFF TGTGCCAGTAGTATTACAGTATCCTACAATGAGCAGTTCTTC
TRBJ2-7 - TRBV5-6 - 14 CASTHAGAAYEQYF TGTGCCAGCACCCACGCAGGGGCGGCCTACGAGCAGTACTTC
TRBJ1-3 once TRBV2 TRBD1 15 CASSAYRGSQDTIYF TGTGCCAGCAGTGCTTACAGGGGGAGTCAAGACACCATATATTTT
TRBJ1-2 - TRBV9 - 16 CASSVAAGPGDYGYTF TGTGCCAGCAGCGTAGCTGCGGGGCCTGGGGACTATGGCTACACCTTC
TRBJ2-1 - TRBV7-9 - 15 CASSHQRKTFNEQFF TGTGCCAGCAGCCATCAGCGGAAGACCTTTAATGAGCAGTTCTTC
TRBJ2-7 - TRBV10-2 TRBD2 16 CASSDWGLAGSYEQYF TGCGCCAGCAGTGATTGGGGGCTAGCGGGATCCTACGAGCAGTACTTC
TRBJ1-5 - TRBV27 - 14 CASSLGGINQPQHF TGTGCCAGCAGTCTCGGGGGGATCAATCAGCCCCAGCATTTT
TRBJ2-3 few TRBV7-9 - 12 CASRPIADTQYF TGTGCCAGCAGACCTATTGCAGATACGCAGTATTTT
TRBJ2-1 few TRBV11-3 TRBD1 15 CASRPGTGGNNEQFF TGTGCCAGCAGACCTGGGACAGGGGGGAACAATGAGCAGTTCTTC
TRBJ2-2 - TRBV13 TRBD2 17 CASSQGLAGPGTGELFF TGTGCCAGCAGCCAGGGACTAGCGGGACCGGGAACCGGGGAGCTGTTTTTT
TRBJ2-7 - TRBV7-9 TRBD2 15 CASSLAGGRHYEQYF TGTGCCAGCAGCTTAGCCGGCGGGAGGCACTACGAGCAGTACTTC
TRBJ2-5 - TRBV20-1 - 11 CSARVGETQYF TGCAGTGCTAGAGTCGGAGAGACCCAGTACTTC
TRBJ2-7 - TRBV10-3 - 13 CAISQGVAYEQYF TGTGCCATCAGTCAAGGGGTGGCCTACGAGCAGTACTTC
TRBJ2-5 - TRBV11-3 TRBD2 15 CASSHRGSGVKTQYF TGTGCCAGCAGCCATCGCGGGAGTGGAGTGAAGACCCAGTACTTC
TRBJ1-1 many TRBV10-3 - 15 CAISFRQPMNTEAFF TGTGCCATCAGTTTCAGACAACCTATGAACACTGAAGCTTTCTTT